This T cell receptor (beta chain) was observed in a study of cytomegalovirus exposure and HLA in healthy donors. Study-wide results and caveats: Previous analysis showed most TCR beta V segments were productive about 87% or about 30% of the time. In a later analysis, V- and J-gene trimming of beta chains associated with a DCLRE1C missense variant, replicated independently.

13 Jbeta primers and 60 Vbeta primers were used for the PCR. Here immunoSEQ multiplex PCR was the method, and the copy in TCRdb shows in-frame clones only, minus some. The table has about 140,000 clones, 76% seen once. V lost 4 bases and J lost 11, with 11 bases in between. Germline loops: CDR1 MDHEN, CDR2 SYDVKM. The CDR3 consists of 11 residues. This clone appeared a few times. The target antigen is unknown. The V call is TRBV28, the J call TRBJ1-1; D is possibly TRBD1 (5 bases). The sequence was collected from a woman between 40 and 55 years old in good health and CMV-seronegative. Sequencing used PBMCs. Written as DNA, the CDR3 is TGTGCCAGCAGTTCGCCCCGGGGGGCTTTCTTT. This codes for CASSSPRGAFF.